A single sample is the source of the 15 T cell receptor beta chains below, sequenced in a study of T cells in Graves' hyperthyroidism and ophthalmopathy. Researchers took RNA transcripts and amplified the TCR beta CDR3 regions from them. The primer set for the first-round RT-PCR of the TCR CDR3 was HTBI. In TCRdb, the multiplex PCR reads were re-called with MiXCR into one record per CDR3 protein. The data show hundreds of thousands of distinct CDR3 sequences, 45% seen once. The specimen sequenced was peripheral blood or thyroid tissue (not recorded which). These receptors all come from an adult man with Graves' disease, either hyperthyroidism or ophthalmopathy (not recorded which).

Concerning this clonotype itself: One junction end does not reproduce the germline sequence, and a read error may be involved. CDR3 DNA: TGTGCCACCAGCAGACCTTACAGGGGGAACAGTGAAGCTTTCTTT. Translated: CATSRPYRGNSEAFF. This sequence joins TRBV15 and TRBJ1-1, with 8 positions matching TRBD1. This CDR3 comprises 15 residues. CDR1 is LNHNV and CDR2 is YYDKDF in the germline V gene (reference sequence).

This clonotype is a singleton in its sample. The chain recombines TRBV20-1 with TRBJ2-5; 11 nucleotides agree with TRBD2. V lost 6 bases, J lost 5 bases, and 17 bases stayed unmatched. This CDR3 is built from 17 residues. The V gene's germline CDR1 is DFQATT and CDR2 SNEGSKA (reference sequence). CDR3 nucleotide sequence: TGCAGTGCGAGAAGAAGCCGACTAGCGGGGTCCCGTGAGACCCAGTACTTC. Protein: CSARRSRLAGSRETQYF.

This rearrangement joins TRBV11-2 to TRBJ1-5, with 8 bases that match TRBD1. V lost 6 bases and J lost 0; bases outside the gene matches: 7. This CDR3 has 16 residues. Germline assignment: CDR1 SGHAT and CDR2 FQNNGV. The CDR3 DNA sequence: TGTGCCAGCAGTAAAGGACAGGGCTATAGCAATCAGCCCCAGCATTTT. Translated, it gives CASSKGQGYSNQPQHF.

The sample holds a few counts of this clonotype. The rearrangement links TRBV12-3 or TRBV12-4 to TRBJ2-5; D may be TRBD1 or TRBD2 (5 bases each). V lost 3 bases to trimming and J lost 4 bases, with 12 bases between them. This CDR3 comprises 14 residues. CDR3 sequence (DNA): TGTGCCAGCAGTTTCCAGGAGAGGGGAGAGACCCAGTACTTC. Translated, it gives CASSFQERGETQYF.

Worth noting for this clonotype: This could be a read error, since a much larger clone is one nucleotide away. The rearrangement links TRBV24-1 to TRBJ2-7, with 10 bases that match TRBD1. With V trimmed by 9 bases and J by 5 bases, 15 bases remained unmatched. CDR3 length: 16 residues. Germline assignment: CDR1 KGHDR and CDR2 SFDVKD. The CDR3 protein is CATGGLGQGGMDEQYF. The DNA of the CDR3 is TGTGCCACCGGTGGTCTCGGACAGGGGGGAATGGACGAGCAGTACTTC.

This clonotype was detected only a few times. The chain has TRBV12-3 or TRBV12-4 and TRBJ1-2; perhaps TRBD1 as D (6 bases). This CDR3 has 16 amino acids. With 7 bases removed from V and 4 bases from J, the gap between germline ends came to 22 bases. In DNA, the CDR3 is TGTGCCAGCACGTCCCGGGTCGTCGGAGGGGGCTATGGCTACACCTTC. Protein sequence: CASTSRVVGGGYGYTF.

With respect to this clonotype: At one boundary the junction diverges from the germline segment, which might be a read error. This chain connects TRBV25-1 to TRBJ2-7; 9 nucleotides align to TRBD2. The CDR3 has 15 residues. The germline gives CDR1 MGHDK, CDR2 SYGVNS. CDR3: CASIPSGGLSYEQCF. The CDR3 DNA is TGTGCCAGCATCCCAAGCGGGGGGCTCTCCTACGAGCAGTGCTTC.

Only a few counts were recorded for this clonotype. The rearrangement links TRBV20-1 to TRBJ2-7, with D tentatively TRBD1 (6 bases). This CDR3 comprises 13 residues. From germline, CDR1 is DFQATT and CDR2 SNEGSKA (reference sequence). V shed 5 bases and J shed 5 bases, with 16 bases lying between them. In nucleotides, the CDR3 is TGCAGTGCTGGACCTACCACAGGGCACGAGCAGTACTTC. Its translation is CSAGPTTGHEQYF.

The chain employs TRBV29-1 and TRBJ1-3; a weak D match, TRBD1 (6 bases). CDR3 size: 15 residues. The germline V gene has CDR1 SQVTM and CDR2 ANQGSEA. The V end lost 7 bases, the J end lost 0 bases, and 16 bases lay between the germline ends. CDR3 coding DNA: TGCAGCGCCGTGGGAGGGGGGCACTCTGGAAACACCATATATTTT. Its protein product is CSAVGGGHSGNTIYF.

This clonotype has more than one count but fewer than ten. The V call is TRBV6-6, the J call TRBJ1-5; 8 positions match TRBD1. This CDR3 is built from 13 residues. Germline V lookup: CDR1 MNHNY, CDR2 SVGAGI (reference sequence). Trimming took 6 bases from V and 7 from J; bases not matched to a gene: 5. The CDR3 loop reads CASRGQAKQPQHF. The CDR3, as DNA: TGTGCCAGCAGGGGACAGGCGAAGCAGCCCCAGCATTTT.

CDR3 residues: CASSENRGDEAQYF. The DNA for the CDR3 is TGTGCCAGCAGTGAAAACAGGGGCGACGAGGCCCAGTACTTC. The V call is TRBV6-1, the J call TRBJ2-5, with 7 bases that match TRBD1. There are 14 residues in the CDR3. V dropped 2 bases and J dropped 9; count of bases not matched to a gene: 9. Germline values: CDR1 MNHNS, CDR2 SASEGT.

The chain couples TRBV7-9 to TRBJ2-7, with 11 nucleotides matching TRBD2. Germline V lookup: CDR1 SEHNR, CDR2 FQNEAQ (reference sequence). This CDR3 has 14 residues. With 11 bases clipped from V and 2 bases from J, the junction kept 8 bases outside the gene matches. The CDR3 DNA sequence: TGTGCCGTCGTACGGACTAGCGGGCCCTACGAGCAGTACTTC. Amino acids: CAVVRTSGPYEQYF.

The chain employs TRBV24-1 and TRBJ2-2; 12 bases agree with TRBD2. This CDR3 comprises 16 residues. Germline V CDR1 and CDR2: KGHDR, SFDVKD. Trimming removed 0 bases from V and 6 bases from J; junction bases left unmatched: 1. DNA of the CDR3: TGTGCCACCAGTGATTTGCCTAGCGGGGGGGCCGGGGAGCTGTTTTTT. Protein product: CATSDLPSGGAGELFF.

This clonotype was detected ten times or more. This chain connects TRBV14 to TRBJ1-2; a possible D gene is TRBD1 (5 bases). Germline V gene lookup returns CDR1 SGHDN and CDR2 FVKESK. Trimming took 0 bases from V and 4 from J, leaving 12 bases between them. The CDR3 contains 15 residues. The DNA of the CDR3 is TGTGCCAGCAGCCAAGATGCGTACAGGATCTATGGCTACACCTTC. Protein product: CASSQDAYRIYGYTF.

In nucleotides, the CDR3 is TGTGCCAGCAGCCGAAAAGGACAGGGGTTGGGAAACACCATATATTTT. Amino acids: CASSRKGQGLGNTIYF. This rearrangement joins TRBV9 to TRBJ1-3, with 9 bases aligning to TRBD1. The germline CDR1 and CDR2 sequences are SGDLS and YYNGEE. The CDR3 extends over 16 amino acids. With 4 bases clipped from V and 4 bases from J, the junction kept 9 bases outside the gene matches.